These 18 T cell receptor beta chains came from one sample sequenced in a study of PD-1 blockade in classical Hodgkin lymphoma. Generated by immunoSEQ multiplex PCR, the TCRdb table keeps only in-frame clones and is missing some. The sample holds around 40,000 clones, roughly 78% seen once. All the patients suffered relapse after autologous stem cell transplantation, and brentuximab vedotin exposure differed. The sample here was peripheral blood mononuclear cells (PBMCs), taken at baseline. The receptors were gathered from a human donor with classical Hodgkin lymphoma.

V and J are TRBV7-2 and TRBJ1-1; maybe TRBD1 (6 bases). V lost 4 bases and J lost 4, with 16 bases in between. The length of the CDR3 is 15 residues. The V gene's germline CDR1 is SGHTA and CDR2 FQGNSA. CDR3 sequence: CASSSPQGMGTEAFF. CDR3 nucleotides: TGTGCCAGCAGCTCCCCACAGGGCATGGGCACTGAAGCTTTCTTT. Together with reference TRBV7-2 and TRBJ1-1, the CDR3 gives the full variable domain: GAGVSQSPSNKVTEKGKDVELRCDPISGHTALYWYRQSLGQGLEFLIYFQGNSAPDKSGLPSDRFSAERTGGSVSTLTIQRTQQEDSAVYLCASSSPQGMGTEAFFGQGTRLTVV.

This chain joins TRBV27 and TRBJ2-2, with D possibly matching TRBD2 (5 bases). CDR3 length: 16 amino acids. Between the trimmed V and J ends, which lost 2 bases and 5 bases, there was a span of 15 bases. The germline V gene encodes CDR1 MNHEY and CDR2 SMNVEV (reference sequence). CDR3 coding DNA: TGTGCCAGCAGTTTAGGCGGGTTTGGAACGACCGGGGAGCTGTTTTTT. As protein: CASSLGGFGTTGELFF.

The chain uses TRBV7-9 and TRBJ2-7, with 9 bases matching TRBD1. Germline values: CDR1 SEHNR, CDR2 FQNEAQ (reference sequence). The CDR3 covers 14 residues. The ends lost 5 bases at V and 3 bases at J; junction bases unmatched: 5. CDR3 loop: CASSLTGGGYEQYF. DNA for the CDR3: TGTGCCAGCAGCCTGACAGGGGGGGGCTACGAGCAGTACTTC.

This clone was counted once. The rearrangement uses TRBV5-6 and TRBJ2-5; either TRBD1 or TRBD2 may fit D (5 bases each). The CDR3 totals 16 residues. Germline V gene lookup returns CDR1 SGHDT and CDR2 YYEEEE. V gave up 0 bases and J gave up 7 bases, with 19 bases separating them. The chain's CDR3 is CASSLGPGTAAGTQYF. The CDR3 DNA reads TGTGCCAGCAGCTTGGGCCCCGGGACGGCGGCAGGGACCCAGTACTTC.

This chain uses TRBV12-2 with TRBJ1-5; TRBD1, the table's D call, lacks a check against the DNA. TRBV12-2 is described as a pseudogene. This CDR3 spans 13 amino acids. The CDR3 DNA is TGTGCAAGTACAGGGGTTAGCAATCAGCCCCAGCATTTT. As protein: CASTGVSNQPQHF.

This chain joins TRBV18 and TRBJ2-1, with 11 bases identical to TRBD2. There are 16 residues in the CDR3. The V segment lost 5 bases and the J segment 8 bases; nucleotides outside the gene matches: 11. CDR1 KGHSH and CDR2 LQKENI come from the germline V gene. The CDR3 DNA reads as TGTGCCAGCTCAGCCTTTAGCGGGGGGGCCAGGGATGAGCAGTTCTTC. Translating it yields CASSAFSGGARDEQFF.

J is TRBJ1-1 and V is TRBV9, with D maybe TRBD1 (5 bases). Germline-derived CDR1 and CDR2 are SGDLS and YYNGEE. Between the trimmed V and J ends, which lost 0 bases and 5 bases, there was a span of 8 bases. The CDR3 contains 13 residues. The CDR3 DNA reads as TGTGCCAGCAGCGTAGATTGGGGGACTGAAGCTTTCTTT. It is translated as CASSVDWGTEAFF.

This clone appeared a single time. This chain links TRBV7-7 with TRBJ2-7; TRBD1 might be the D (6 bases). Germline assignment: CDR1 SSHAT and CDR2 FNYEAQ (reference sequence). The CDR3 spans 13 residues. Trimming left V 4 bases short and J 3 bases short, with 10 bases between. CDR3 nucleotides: TGTGCCAGCAGCTCGGGACACATCTACGAGCAGTACTTC. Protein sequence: CASSSGHIYEQYF. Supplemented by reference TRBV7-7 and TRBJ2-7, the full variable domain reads GAGVSQSPRYKVTKRGQDVTLRCDPISSHATLYWYQQALGQGPEFLTYFNYEAQPDKSGLPSDRFSAERPEGSISTLTIQRTEQRDSAMYRCASSSGHIYEQYFGPGTRLTVT.

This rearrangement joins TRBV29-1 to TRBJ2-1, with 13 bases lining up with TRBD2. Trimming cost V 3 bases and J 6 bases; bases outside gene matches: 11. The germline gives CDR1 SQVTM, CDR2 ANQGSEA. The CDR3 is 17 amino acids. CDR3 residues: CSVEGNTSGGGGNEQFF. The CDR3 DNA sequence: TGCAGCGTTGAGGGAAATACTAGCGGGGGGGGTGGCAATGAGCAGTTCTTC.

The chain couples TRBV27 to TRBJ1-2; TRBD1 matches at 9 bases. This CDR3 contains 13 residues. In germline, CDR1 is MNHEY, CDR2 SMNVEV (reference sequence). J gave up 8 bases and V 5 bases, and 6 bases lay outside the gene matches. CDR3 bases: TGTGCCAGCAGTCCCGGGACAGGGTACGGCTACACCTTC. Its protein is CASSPGTGYGYTF.

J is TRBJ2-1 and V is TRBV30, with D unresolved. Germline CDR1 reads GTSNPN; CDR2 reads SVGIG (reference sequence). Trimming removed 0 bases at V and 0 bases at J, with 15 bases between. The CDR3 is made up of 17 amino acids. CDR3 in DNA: TGTGCCTGGAGTGTAAGGGCGGTTGTCCGCTCCTACAATGAGCAGTTCTTC. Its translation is CAWSVRAVVRSYNEQFF.

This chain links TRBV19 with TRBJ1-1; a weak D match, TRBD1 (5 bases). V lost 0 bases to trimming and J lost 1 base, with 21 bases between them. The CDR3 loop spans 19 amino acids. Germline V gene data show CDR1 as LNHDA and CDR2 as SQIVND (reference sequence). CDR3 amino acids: CASSIDPPGWFSGNTEAFF. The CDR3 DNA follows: TGTGCCAGTAGTATAGATCCCCCAGGGTGGTTTTCGGGGAACACTGAAGCTTTCTTT.

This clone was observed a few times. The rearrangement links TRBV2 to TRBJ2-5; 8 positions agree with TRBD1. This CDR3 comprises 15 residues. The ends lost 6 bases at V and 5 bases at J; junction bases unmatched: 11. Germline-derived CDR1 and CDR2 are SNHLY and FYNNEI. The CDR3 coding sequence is TGTGCCAGCAGCATCGACAGGGGCCGGGGGGAGACCCAGTACTTC. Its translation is CASSIDRGRGETQYF.

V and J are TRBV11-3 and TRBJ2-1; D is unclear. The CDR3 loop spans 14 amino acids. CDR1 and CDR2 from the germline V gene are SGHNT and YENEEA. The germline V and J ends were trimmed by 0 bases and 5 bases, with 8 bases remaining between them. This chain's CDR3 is CASSLDSGNNEQFF. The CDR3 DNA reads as TGTGCCAGCAGCTTAGATTCCGGAAACAATGAGCAGTTCTTC.

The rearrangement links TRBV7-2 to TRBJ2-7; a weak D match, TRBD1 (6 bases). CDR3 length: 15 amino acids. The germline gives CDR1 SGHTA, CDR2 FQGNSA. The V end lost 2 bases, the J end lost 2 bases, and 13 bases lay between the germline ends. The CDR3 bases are TGTGCCAGCAGCTTATCCGGGACATTTACCTACGAGCAGTACTTC. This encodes CASSLSGTFTYEQYF.

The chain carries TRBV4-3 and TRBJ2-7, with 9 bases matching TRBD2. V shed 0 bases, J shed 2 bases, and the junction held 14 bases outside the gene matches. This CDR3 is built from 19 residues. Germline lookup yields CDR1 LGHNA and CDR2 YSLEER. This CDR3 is CASSQDRAGRTSETYEQYF. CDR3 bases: TGCGCCAGCAGCCAAGATCGGGCGGGACGGACTAGCGAGACCTACGAGCAGTACTTC.

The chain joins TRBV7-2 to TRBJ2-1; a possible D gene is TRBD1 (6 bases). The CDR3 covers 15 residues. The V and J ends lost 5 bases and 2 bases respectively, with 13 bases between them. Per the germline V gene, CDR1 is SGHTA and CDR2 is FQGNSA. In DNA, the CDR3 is TGTGCCAGCAGCCGGAACAGGGCGGCCTACAATGAGCAGTTCTTC. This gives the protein CASSRNRAAYNEQFF.

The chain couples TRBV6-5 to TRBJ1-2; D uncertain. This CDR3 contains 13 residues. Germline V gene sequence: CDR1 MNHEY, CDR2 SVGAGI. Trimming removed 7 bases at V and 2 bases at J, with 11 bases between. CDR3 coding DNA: TGTGCCAGCAAGGAAGGCACCAACTATGGCTACACCTTC. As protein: CASKEGTNYGYTF.